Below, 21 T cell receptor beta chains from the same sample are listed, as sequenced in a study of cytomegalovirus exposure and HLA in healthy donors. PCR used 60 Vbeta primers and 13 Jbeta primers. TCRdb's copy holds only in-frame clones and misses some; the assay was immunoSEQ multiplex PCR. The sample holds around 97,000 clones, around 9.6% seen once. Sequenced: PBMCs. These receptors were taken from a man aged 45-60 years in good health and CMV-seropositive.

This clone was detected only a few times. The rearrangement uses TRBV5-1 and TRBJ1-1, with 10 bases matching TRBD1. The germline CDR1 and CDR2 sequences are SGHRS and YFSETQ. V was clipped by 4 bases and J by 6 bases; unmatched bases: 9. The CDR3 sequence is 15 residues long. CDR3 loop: CASSADRGRGAEAFF. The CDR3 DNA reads TGCGCCAGCAGCGCAGACAGGGGGCGAGGCGCTGAAGCTTTCTTT.

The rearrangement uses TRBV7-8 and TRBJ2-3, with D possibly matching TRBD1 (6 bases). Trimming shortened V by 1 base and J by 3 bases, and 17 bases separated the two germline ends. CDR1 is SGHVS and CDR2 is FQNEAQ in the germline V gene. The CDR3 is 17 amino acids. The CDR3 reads CASSLVWGPRATDTQYF. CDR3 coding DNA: TGTGCCAGCAGCTTAGTTTGGGGGCCTCGAGCGACAGATACGCAGTATTTT.

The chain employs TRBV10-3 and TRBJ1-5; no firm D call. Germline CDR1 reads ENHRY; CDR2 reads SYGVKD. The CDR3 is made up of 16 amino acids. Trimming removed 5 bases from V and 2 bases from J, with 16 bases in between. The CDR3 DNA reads TGTGCCATCAGTTTTAGCCCACCCGAGGGCAATCAGCCCCAGCATTTT. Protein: CAISFSPPEGNQPQHF.

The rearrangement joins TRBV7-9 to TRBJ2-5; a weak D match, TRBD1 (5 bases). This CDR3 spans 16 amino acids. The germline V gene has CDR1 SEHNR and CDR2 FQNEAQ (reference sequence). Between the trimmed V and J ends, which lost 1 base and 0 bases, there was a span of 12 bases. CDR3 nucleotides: TGTGCCAGCAGCTTAGGCGACAGAAGATACCAAGAGACCCAGTACTTC. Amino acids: CASSLGDRRYQETQYF.

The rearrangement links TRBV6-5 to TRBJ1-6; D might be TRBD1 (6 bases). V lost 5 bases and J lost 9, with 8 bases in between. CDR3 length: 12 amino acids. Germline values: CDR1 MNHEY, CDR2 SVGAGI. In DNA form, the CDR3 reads TGTGCCAGCAGTACCAGGGGTTCACCCCTCCACTTT. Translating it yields CASSTRGSPLHF.

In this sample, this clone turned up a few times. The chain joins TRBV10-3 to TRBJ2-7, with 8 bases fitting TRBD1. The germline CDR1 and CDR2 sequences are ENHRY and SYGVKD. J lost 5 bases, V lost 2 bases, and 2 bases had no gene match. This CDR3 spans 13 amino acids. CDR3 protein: CAISEDRGDEQYF. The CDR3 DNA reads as TGTGCCATCAGTGAGGACAGGGGAGACGAGCAGTACTTC.

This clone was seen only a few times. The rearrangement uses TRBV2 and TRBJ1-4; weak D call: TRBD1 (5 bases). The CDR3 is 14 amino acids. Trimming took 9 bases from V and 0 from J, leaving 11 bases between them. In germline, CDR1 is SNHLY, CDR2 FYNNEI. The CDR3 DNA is TGTGCCAGTCAGGGTTCTGCAACTAATGAAAAACTGTTTTTT. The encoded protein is CASQGSATNEKLFF.

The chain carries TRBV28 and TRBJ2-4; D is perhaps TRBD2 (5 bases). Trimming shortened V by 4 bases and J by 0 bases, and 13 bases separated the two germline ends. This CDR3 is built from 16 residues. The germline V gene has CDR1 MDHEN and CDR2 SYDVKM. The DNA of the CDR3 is TGTGCCAGCAGTTCCGCCGCGGGCATAGCCAAAAACATTCAGTACTTC. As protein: CASSSAAGIAKNIQYF.

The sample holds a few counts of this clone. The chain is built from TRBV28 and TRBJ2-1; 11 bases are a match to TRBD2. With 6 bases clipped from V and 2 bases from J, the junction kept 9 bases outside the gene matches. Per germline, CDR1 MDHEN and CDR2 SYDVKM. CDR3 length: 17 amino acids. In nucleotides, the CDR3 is TGTGCCAGCAGGACCGTCACTAGCGGGAGAACCTACAATGAGCAGTTCTTC. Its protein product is CASRTVTSGRTYNEQFF.

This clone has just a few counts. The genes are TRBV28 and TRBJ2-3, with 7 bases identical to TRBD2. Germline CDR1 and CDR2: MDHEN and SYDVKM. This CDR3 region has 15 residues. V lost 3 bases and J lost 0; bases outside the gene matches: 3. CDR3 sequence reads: CASSLGGVSTDTQYF. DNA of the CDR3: TGTGCCAGCAGTTTGGGAGGGGTTAGCACAGATACGCAGTATTTT.

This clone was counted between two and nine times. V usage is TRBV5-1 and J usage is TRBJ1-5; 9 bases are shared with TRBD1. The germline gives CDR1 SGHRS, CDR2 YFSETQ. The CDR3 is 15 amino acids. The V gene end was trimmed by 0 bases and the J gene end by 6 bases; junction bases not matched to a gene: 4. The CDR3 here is CASSLDTGGFQPQHF. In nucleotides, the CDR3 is TGCGCCAGCAGCTTGGACACAGGGGGCTTTCAGCCCCAGCATTTT.

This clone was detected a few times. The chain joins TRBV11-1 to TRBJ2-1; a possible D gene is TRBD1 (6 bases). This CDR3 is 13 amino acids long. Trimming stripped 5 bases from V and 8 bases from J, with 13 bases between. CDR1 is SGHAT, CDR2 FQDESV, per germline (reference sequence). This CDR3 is CASSPQGYDEQFF. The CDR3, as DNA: TGTGCCAGCAGCCCTCAGGGGTACGATGAGCAGTTCTTC.

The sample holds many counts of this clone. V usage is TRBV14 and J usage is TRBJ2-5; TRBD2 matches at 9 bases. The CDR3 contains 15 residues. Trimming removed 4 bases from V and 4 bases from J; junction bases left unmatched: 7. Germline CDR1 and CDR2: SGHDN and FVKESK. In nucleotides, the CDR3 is TGTGCCAGCAGCCCTCCGGGACTAGCACTAGAGACCCAGTACTTC. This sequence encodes CASSPPGLALETQYF.

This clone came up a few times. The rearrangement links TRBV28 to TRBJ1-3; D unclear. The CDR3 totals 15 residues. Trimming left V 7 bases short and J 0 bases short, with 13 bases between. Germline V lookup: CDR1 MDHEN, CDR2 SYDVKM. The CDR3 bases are TGTGCCAGCACTGCCCCAGGATACTCTGGAAACACCATATATTTT. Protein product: CASTAPGYSGNTIYF.

The CDR3 loop is CAIRLGANYGYTF. The DNA of the CDR3 is TGTGCCATCAGGTTGGGGGCGAACTATGGCTACACCTTC. The chain uses TRBV10-3 and TRBJ1-2; maybe TRBD1 (6 bases). The CDR3 covers 13 residues. Trimming took off 6 bases at V and 2 bases at J, with 10 bases between the two ends. Germline V gene lookup returns CDR1 ENHRY and CDR2 SYGVKD.

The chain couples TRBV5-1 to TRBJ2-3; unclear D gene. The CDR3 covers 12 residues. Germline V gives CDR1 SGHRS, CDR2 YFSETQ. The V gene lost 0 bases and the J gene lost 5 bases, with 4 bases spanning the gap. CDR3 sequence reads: CASSLGQDTQYF. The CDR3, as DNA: TGCGCCAGCAGCTTGGGTCAAGATACGCAGTATTTT.

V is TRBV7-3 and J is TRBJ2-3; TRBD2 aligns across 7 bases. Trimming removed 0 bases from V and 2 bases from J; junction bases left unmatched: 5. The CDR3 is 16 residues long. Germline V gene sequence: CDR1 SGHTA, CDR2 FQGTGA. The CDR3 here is CASSLTRDYPTDTQYF. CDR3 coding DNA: TGTGCCAGCAGCTTAACGCGGGACTACCCCACAGATACGCAGTATTTT.

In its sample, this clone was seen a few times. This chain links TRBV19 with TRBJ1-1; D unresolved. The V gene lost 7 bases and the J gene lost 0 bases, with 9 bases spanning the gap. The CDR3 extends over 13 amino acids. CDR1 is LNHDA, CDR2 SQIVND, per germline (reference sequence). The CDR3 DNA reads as TGTGCCAGTATCAGAACACTGAACACTGAAGCTTTCTTT. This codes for CASIRTLNTEAFF.

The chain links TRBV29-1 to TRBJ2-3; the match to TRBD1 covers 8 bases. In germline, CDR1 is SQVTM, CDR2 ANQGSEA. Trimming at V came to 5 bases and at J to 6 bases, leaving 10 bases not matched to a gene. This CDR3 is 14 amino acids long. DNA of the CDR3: TGCAGCGTTAAGGACAGGGCCTTGTCGGATACGCAGTATTTT. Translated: CSVKDRALSDTQYF.

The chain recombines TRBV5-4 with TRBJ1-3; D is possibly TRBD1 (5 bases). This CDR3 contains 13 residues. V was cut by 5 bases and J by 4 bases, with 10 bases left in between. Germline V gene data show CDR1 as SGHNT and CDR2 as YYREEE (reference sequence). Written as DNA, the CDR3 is TGTGCCAGCAGTATTAACAGGGGAAACACCATATATTTT. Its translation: CASSINRGNTIYF. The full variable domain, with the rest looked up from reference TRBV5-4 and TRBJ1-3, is ETGVTQSPTHLIKTRGQQVTLRCSSQSGHNTVSWYQQALGQGPQFIFQYYREEENGRGNFPPRFSGLQFPNYSSELNVNALELDDSALYLCASSINRGNTIYFGEGSWLTVV.

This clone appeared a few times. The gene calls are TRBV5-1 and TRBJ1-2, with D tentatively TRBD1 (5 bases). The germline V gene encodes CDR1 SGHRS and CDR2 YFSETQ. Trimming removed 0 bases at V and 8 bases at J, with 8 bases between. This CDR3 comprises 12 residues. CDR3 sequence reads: CASSLAGFGYTF. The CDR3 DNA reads TGCGCCAGCAGCTTGGCAGGGTTCGGCTACACCTTC. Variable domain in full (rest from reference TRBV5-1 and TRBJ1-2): KAGVTQTPRYLIKTRGQQVTLSCSPISGHRSVSWYQQTPGQGLQFLFEYFSETQRNKGNFPGRFSGRQFSNSRSEMNVSTLELGDSALYLCASSLAGFGYTFGSGTRLTVV.